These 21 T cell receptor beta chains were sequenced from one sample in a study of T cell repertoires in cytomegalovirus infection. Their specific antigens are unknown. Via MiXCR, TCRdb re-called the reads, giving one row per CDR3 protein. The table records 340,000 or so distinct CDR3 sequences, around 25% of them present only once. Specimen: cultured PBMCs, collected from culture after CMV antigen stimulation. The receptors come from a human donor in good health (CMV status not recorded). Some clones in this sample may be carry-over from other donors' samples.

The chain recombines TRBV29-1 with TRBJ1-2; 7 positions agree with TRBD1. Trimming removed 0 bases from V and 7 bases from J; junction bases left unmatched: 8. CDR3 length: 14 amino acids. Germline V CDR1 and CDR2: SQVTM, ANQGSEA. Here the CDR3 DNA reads TGCAGCGTTGAAGAGACGCAGGGGGTGTCTGGCTACACCTTC. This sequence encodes CSVEETQGVSGYTF. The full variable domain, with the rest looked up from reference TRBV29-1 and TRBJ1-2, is SAVISQKPSRDICQRGTSLTIQCQVDSQVTMMFWYRQQPGQSLTLIATANQGSEATYESGFVIDKFPISRPNLTFSTLTVSNMSPEDSSIYLCSVEETQGVSGYTFGSGTRLTVV.

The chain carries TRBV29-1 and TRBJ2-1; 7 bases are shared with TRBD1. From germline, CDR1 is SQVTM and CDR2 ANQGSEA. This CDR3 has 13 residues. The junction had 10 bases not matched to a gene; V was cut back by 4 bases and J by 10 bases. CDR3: CSVVPSRGSEQFF. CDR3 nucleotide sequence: TGCAGCGTTGTCCCCTCCAGGGGGTCAGAGCAGTTCTTC.

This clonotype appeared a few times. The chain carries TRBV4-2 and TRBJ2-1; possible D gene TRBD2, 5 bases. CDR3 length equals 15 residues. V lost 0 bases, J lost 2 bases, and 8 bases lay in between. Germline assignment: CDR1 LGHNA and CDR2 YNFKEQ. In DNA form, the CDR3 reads TGTGCCAGCAGCCAAGAAATAGCGACCTACAATGAGCAGTTCTTC. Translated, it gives CASSQEIATYNEQFF.

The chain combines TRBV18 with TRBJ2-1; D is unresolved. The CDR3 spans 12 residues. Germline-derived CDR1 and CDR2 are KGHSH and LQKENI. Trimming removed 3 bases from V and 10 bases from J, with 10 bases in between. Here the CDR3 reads CASSPQNLEQFF. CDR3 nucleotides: TGTGCCAGCTCACCTCAGAATTTGGAGCAGTTCTTC.

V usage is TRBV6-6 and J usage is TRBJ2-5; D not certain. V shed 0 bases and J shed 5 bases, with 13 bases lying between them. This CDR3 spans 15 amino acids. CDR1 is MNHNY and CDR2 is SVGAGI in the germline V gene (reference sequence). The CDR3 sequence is CASSYSGSPLETQYF. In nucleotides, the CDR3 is TGTGCCAGCAGTTACTCGGGCAGCCCTCTGGAGACCCAGTACTTC.

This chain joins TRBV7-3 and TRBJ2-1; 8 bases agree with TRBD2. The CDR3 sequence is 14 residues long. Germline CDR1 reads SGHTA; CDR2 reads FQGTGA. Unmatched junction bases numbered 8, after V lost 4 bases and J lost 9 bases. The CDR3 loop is CASSSGLADAEQFF. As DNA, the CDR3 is TGTGCCAGCAGCTCCGGACTAGCAGACGCTGAGCAGTTCTTC.

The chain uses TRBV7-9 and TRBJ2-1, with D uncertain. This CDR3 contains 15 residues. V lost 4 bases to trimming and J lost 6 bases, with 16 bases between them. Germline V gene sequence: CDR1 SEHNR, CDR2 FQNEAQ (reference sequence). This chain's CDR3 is CASSSRPANRNEQFF. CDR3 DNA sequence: TGTGCCAGCAGCTCCAGACCGGCCAACCGCAATGAGCAGTTCTTC.

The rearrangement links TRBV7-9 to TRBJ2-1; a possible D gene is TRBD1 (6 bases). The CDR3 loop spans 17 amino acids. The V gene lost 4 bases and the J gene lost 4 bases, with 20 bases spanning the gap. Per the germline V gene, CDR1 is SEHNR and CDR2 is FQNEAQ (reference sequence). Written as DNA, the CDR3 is TGTGCCAGCAGCTCCACAGGGTCCCTACAATCGTACAATGAGCAGTTCTTC. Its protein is CASSSTGSLQSYNEQFF.

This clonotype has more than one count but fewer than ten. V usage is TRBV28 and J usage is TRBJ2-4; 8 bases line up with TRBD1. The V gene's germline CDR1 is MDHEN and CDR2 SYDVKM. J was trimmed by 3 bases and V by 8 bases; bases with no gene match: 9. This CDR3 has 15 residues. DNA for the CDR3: TGTGCCAGCCGTCAGGGGGCTGGAGTCAAAAACATTCAGTACTTC. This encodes CASRQGAGVKNIQYF.

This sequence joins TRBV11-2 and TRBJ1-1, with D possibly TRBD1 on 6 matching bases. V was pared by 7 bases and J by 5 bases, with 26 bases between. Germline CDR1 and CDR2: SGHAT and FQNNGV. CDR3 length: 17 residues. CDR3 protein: CASTGRGRGRGYTEAFF. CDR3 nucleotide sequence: TGTGCCAGCACCGGCCGAGGTCGGGGGCGAGGGTATACTGAAGCTTTCTTT. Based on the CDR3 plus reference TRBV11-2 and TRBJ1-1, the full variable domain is EAGVAQSPRYKIIEKRQSVAFWCNPISGHATLYWYQQILGQGPKLLIQFQNNGVVDDSQLPKDRFSAERLKGVDSTLKIQPAKLEDSAVYLCASTGRGRGRGYTEAFFGQGTRLTVV.

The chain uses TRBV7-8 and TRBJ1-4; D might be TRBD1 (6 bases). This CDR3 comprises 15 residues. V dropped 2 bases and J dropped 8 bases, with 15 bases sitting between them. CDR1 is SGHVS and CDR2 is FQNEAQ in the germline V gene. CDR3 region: CASSLRQGTDEKLFF. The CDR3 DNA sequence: TGTGCCAGCAGCTTACGGCAGGGGACGGACGAAAAACTGTTTTTT.

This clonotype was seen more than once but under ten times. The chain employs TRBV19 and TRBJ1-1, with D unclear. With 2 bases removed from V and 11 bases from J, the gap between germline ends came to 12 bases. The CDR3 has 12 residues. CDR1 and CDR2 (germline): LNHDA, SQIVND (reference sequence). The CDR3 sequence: CASSITRTEAFF. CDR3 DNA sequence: TGTGCCAGTAGTATAACACGGACCGAGGCTTTCTTT.

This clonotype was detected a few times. The chain's CDR3 is CASSLDGQGRAFF. The CDR3 DNA follows: TGTGCCAGCAGCTTAGATGGACAGGGAAGAGCTTTCTTT. J is TRBJ1-1 and V is TRBV7-9, with 8 bases that match TRBD1. In germline, CDR1 is SEHNR, CDR2 FQNEAQ (reference sequence). With V trimmed by 1 base and J by 10 bases, 5 bases remained unmatched. This CDR3 contains 13 residues.

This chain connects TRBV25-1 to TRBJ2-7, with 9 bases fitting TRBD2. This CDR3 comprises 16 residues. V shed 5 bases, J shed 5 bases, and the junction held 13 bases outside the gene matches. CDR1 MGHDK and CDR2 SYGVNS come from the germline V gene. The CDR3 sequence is CASSSLGSGRFHEQYF. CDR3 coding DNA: TGTGCCAGCAGTTCCCTGGGTAGCGGGAGATTCCACGAGCAGTACTTC.

For the CDR3, the DNA is TGTGCCATCTCGTTAGCGGCCTCCTACGAGCAGTACTTC. This encodes CAISLAASYEQYF. The rearrangement links TRBV6-2 or TRBV6-3 to TRBJ2-7; D is perhaps TRBD2 (6 bases). Germline values: CDR1 MNHEY, CDR2 SVGEGT. The ends were cut back, 10 bases at V and 0 bases at J, with 13 bases in the middle. CDR3 length equals 13 residues.

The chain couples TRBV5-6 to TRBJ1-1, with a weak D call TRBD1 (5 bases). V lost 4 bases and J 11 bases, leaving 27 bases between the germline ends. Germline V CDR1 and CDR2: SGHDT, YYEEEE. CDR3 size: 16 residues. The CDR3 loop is CASSTEAGAGGQVAFF. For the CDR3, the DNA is TGTGCCAGCAGCACGGAGGCAGGCGCGGGGGGTCAGGTGGCTTTCTTT.

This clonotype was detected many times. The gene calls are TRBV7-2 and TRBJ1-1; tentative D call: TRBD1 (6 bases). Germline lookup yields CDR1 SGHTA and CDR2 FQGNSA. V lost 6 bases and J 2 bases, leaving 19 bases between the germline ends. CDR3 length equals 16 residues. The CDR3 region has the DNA TGTGCCAGCAGACCCCCCCGTGACAGGCTAAACACTGAAGCTTTCTTT. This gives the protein CASRPPRDRLNTEAFF.

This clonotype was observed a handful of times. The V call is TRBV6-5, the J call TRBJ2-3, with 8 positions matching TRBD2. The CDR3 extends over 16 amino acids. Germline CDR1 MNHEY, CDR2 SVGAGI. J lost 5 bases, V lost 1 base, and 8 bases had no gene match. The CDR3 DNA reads TGTGCCAGCAGTTACTGGGGTCCAGCGGGAGTAGATACGCAGTATTTT. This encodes CASSYWGPAGVDTQYF.

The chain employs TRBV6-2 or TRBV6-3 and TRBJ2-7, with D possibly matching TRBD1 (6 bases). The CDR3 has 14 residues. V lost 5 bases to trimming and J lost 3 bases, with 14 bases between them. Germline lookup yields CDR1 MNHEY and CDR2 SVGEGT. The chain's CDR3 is CASSPWTDFYEQYF. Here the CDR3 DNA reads TGTGCCAGCAGTCCATGGACAGACTTCTACGAGCAGTACTTC.

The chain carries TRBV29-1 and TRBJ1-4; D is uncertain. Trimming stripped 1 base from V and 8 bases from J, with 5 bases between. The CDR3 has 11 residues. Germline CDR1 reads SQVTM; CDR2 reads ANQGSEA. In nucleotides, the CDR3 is TGCAGCGTTGAAGCGGGAGAAAAACTGTTTTTT. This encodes CSVEAGEKLFF.

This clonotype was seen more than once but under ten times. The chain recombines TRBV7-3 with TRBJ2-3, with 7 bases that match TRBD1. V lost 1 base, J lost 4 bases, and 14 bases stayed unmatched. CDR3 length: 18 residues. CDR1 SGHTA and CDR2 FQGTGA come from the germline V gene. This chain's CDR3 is CASSLNPSQGVNPDTQYF. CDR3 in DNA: TGTGCCAGCAGCTTAAACCCGAGTCAGGGGGTAAATCCAGATACGCAGTATTTT.